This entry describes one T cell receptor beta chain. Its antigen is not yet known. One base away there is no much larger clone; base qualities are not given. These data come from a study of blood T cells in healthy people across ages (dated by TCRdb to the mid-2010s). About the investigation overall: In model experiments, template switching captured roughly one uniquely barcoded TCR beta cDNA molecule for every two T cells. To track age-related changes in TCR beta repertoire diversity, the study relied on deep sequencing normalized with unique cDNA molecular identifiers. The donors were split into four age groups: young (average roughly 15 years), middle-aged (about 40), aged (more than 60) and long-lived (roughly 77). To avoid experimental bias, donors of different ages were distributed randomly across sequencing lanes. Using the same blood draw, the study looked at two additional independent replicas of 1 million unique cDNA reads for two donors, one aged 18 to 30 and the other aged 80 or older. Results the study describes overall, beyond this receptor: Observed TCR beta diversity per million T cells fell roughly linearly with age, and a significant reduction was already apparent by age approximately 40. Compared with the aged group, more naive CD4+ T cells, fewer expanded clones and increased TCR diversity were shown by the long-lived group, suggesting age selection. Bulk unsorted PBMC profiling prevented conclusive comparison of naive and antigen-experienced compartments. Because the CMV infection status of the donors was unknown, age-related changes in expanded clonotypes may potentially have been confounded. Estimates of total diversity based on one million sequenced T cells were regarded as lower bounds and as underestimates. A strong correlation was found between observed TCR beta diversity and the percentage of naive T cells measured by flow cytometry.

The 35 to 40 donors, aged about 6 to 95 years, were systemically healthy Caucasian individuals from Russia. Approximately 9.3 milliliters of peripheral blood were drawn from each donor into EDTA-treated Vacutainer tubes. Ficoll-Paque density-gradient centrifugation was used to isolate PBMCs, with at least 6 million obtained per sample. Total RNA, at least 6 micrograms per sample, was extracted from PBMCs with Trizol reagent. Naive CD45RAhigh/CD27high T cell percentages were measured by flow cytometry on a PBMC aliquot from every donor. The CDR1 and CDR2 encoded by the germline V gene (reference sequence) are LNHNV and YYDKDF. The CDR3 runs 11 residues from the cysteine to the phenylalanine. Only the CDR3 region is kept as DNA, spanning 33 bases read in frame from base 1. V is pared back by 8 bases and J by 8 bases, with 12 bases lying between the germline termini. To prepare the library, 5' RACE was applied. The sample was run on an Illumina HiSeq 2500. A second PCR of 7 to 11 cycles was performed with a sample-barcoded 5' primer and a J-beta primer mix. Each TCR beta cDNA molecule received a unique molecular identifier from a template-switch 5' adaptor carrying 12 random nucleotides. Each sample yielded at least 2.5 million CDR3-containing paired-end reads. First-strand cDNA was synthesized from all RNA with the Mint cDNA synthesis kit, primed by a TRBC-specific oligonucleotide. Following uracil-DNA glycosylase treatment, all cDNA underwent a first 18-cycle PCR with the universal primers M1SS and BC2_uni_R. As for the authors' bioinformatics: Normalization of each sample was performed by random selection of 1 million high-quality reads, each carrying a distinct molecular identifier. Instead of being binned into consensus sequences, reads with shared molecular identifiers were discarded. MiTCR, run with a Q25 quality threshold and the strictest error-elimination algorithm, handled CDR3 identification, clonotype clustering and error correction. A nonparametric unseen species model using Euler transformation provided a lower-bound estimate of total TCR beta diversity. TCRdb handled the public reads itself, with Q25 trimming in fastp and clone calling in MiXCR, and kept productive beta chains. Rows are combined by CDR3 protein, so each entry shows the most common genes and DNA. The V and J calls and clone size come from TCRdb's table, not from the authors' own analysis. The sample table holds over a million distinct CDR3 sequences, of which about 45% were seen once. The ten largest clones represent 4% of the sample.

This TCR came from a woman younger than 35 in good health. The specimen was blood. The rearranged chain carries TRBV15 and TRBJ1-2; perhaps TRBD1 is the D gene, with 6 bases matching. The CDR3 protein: CATSRGTGYTF. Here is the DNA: TGTGCCACCTCCCGGGGGACAGGCTACACCTTC.